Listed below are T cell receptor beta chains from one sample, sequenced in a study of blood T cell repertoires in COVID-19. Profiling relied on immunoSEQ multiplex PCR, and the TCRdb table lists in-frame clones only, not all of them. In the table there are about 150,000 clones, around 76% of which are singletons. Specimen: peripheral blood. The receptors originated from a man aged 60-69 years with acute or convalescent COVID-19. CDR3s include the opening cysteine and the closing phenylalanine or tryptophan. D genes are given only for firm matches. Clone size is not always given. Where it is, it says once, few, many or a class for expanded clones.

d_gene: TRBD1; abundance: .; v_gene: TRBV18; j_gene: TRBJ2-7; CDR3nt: TGTGCCAGCACGGGACAGGGGCCCTACGAGCAGTACTTC; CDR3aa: CASTGQGPYEQYF
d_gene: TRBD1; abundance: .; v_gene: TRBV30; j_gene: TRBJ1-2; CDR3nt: TGTGCCTGTTCACTAGGCGACAGGGAGGTGCGGGGCTACACCTTC; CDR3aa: CACSLGDREVRGYTF
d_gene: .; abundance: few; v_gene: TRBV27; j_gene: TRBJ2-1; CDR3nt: TGTGCCAGCGGGGACTGGGACGGTTACTACAATGAGCAGTTCTTC; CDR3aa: CASGDWDGYYNEQFF
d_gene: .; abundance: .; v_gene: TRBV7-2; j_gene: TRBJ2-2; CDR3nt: TGTGCCATCTCGATGGGGGACTGGGCGAACACCGGGGAGCTGTTTTTT; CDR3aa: CAISMGDWANTGELFF
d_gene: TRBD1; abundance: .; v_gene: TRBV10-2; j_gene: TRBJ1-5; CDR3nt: TGCGCCAGCAGTGAGAGGACAGGGGGCAATCAGCCCCAGCATTTT; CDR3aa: CASSERTGGNQPQHF
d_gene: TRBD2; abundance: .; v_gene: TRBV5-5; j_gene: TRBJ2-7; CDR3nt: TGTGCCAGCAGCCCCGATCGAGCGGGGGTTCCCTACGAGCAGTACTTC; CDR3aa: CASSPDRAGVPYEQYF
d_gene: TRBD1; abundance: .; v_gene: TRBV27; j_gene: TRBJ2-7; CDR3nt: TGTGCCAGCAGTGTACCCCGGGGACAGGGGACCTACGAGCAGTACTTC; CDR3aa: CASSVPRGQGTYEQYF
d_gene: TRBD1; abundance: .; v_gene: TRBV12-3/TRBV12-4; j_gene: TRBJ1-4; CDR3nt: TGTGCCAGCAGGACAGGGCTGGAAAAACTGTTTTTT; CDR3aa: CASRTGLEKLFF
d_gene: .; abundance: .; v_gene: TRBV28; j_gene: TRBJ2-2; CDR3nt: TGTGCCAGCAGTTCCCCGGGATACACCGGGGAGCTGTTTTTT; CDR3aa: CASSSPGYTGELFF
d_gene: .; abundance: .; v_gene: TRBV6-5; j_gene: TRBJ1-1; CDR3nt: TGTGCCAGCAGGCGGGAATTGGGGCAGGGCGCTTTCTTT; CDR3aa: CASRRELGQGAFF
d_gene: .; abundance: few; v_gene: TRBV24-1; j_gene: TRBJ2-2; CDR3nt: TGTGCCACCAGTGGACTAAGGAACACCGGGGAGCTGTTTTTT; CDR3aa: CATSGLRNTGELFF
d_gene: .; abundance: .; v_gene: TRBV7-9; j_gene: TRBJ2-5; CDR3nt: TGTGCCAGCAGCAAACAAGCAGGGGTCGGAGGAGAGACCCAGTACTTC; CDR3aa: CASSKQAGVGGETQYF
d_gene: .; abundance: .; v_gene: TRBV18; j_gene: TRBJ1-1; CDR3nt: TGTGCCAGCTCACCACGGTTTGCGGGCGTGGGCACTGAAGCTTTCTTT; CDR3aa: CASSPRFAGVGTEAFF
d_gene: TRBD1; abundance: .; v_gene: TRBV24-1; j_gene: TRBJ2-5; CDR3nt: TGTGCCACCAGTGCGGGGACAGGGGCCATCCAAGAGACCCAGTACTTC; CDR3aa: CATSAGTGAIQETQYF
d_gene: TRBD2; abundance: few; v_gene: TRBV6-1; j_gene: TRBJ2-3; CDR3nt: TGTGCCAGCAGTGTTTGGGGGGGGAGCACTACAGATACGCAGTATTTT; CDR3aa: CASSVWGGSTTDTQYF
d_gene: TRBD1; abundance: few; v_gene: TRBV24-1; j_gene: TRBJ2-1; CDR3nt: TGTGCCACACGACAGGGGTCCTTAAATGAGCAGTTCTTC; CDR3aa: CATRQGSLNEQFF
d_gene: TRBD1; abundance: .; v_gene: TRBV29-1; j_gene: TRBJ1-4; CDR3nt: TGCAGCGTCACAGGGGTGCCGGTTGAAAAACTGTTTTTT; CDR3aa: CSVTGVPVEKLFF
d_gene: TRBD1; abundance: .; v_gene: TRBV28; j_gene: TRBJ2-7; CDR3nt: TGTGCCAGCTTAGGGACAGTAACCTACGAGCAGTACTTC; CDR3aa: CASLGTVTYEQYF
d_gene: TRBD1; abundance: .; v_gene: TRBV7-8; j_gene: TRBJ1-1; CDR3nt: TGTGCCAGCAGCCGAGGGACAGGGAAGAACACTGAAGCTTTCTTT; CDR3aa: CASSRGTGKNTEAFF
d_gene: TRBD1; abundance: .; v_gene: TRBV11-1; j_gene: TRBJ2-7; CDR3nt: TGTGCCAGCAGCCCTGGGACAGGGGGCAGGTACGAGCAGTACTTC; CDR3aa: CASSPGTGGRYEQYF
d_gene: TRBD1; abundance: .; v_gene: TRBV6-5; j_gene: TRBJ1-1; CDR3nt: TGTGCCAGCAAGTTCGGACAGGGGACTGAAGCTTTCTTT; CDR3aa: CASKFGQGTEAFF
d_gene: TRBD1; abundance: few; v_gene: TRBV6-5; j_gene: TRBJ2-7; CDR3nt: TGTGCCAGCAGGAGTACAGGGGCCCACGAGCAGTACTTC; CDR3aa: CASRSTGAHEQYF
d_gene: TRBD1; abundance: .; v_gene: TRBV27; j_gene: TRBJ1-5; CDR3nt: TGTGCCAGCAGTTTAACAGGGGGGGTTCAGCCCCAGCATTTT; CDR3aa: CASSLTGGVQPQHF
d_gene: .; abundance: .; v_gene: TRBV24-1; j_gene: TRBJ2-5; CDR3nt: TGTGCCACCAGTGATTTTGGGGGGGCAGGAGAGACCCAGTACTTC; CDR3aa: CATSDFGGAGETQYF
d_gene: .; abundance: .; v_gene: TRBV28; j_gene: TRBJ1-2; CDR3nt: TGTGCCAGCAGTTCCCCGATGAGGCTTAACTATGGCTACACCTTC; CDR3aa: CASSSPMRLNYGYTF
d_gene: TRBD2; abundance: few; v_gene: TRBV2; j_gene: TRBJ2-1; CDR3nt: TGTGCCAGCAGTGAAGATACTAGCGGGAGGGTGGATGAGCAGTTCTTC; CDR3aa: CASSEDTSGRVDEQFF
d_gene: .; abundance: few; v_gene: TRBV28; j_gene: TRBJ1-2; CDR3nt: TGTGCCAGCAGTTTTCAGGGTTATGGCTACACCTTC; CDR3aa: CASSFQGYGYTF
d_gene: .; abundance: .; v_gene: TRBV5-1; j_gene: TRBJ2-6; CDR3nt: TGCGCCAGCAGCTGGGGCGGGACGGCGGCCTCTGGGGCCAACGTCCTGACTTTC; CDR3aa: CASSWGGTAASGANVLTF
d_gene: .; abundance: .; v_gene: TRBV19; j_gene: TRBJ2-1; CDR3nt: TGTGCCAGTGGGCGAGGACTGAACTCCTACAATGAGCAGTTCTTC; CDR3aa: CASGRGLNSYNEQFF
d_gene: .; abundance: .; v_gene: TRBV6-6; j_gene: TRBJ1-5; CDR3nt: TGTGCCAGCAGTAAGAGGGCCCAGGGGTTGGGTCAGCCCCAGCATTTT; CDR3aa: CASSKRAQGLGQPQHF
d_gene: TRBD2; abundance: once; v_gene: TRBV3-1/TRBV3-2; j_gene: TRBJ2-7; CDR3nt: TGTGCCAGCAAAGCGGGGGAACGCGCCTACGAGCAGTACTTC; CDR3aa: CASKAGERAYEQYF
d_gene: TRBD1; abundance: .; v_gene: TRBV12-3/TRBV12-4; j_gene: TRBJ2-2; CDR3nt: TGTGCCAGTAAACAGGGGGCAGGCGGGGAGCTGTTTTTT; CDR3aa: CASKQGAGGELFF
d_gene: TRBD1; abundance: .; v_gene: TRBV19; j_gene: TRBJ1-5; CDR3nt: TGTGCCAGTAGTGCATCTCAGGGGGTAATGAATCAGCCCCAGCATTTT; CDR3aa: CASSASQGVMNQPQHF
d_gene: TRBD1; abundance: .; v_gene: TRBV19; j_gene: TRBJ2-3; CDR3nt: TGTGCCAGTAGCGACAGGGGAGGAGATACGCAGTATTTT; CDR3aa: CASSDRGGDTQYF
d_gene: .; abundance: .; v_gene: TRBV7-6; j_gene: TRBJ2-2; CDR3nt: TGTGCCAGCAGCTCACCGCTACGGGGAACTCTTAGAGGGGAGCTGTTTTTT; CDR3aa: CASSSPLRGTLRGELFF
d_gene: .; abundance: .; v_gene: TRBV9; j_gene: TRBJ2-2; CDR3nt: TGTGCCAGCAGCGTAGGGCACACGAACACCGGGGAGCTGTTTTTT; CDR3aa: CASSVGHTNTGELFF
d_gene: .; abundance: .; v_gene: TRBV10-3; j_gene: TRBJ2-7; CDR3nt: TGTGCCATCAGTGTGACGGGAGAACTTTACGAGCAGTACTTC; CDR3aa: CAISVTGELYEQYF
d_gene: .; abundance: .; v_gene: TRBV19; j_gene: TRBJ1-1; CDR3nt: TGTGCCAGTAGTATAGCGCGGGGGTCTGAAGCTTTCTTT; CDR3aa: CASSIARGSEAFF
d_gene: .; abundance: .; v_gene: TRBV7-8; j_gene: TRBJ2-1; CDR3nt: TGTGCCAGCAGCCAACTCGGGGAAAGCTCCTACAATGAGCAGTTCTTC; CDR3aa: CASSQLGESSYNEQFF
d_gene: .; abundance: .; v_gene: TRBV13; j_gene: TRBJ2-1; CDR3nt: TGTGCCAGCAGCAAGCGAACTGGAGGGGCCTACAATGAGCAGTTCTTC; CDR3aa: CASSKRTGGAYNEQFF
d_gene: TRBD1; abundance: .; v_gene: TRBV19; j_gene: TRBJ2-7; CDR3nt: TGTGCCAGTAGTCCACAGGGACAGGGAACCTCCTACGAGCAGTACTTC; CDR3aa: CASSPQGQGTSYEQYF
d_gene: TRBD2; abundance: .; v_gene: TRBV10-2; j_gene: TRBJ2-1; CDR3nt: TGCGCCAGCAGTGAAACTAGCGGGAACTACAATGAGCAGTTCTTC; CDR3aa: CASSETSGNYNEQFF
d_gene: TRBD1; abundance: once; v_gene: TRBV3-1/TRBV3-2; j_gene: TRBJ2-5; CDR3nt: TGTGCCAGCAGCCCGAGACAGGGCCAAGAGACCCAGTACTTC; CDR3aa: CASSPRQGQETQYF
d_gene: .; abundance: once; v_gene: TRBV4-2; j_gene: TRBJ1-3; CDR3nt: TGTGCCAGCAGCCAAGACGGGGTTCGAAACACCATATATTTT; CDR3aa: CASSQDGVRNTIYF
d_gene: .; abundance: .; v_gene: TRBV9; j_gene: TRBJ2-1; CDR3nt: TGTGCCAGCAGCGCGGACAGCAATGAGCAGTTCTTC; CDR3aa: CASSADSNEQFF
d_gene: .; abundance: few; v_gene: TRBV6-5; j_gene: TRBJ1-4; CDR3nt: TGTGCCAGCAGTTACTCGGCATCGGGGGTTGAAAAACTGTTTTTT; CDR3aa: CASSYSASGVEKLFF
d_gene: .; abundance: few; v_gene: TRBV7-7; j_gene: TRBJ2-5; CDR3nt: TGTGCTAGCAGCTTAGGGAGTGGAGAGACCCAGTACTTC; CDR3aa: CASSLGSGETQYF